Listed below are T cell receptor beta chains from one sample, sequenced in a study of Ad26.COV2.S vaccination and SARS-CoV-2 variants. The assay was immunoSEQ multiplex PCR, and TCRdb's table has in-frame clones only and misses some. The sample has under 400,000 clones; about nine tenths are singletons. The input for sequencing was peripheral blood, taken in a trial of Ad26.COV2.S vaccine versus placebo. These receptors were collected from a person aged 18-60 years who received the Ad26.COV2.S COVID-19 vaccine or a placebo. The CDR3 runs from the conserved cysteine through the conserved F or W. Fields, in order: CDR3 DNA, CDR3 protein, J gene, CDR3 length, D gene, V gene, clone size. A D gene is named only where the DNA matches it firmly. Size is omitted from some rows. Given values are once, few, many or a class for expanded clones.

TGCAGCGTTGAAGATCACCAGGGAGGCTACACCTTC | CSVEDHQGGYTF | TRBJ1-2 | 12 | - | TRBV29-1 | -
TGCAGCACTACGTTAGCCTACGAGCAGTACTTC | CSTTLAYEQYF | TRBJ2-7 | 11 | - | TRBV20-1 | -
TGTGCCACTGGACAGTCGATTGCAACTAATGAAAAACTGTTTTTT | CATGQSIATNEKLFF | TRBJ1-4 | 15 | - | TRBV7-2 | -
TGTGCCAGTAGTTTCGGGACTAGCGGGGGGGTTTTTCGCCAAGAGACCCAGTACTTC | CASSFGTSGGVFRQETQYF | TRBJ2-5 | 19 | TRBD2 | TRBV19 | -
TGTGCCAGCAGCTTAGGGACAGGGGGCCTTGGGGAGCTGTTTTTT | CASSLGTGGLGELFF | TRBJ2-2 | 15 | TRBD1 | TRBV13 | -
TGTGCCAGCAGCCAAATCCCCCTTGAAAAACTGTTTTTT | CASSQIPLEKLFF | TRBJ1-4 | 13 | - | TRBV3-1/TRBV3-2 | -
TGTGCCAGCAGCGTATTGGACCCTCGGGAGACCCAGTACTTC | CASSVLDPRETQYF | TRBJ2-5 | 14 | - | TRBV6-5 | few
TGTGCCAGCACCCGACTCGCAACTAATGAAAAACTGTTTTTT | CASTRLATNEKLFF | TRBJ1-4 | 14 | - | TRBV6-5 | -
TGTGCCAGCAGCCTGGACAGGGGAAAAAGGGAGCAGTACTTC | CASSLDRGKREQYF | TRBJ2-7 | 14 | TRBD1 | TRBV9 | -
TGTGCCAGCAGCGTAGGGCAATGGGTGGGGGCGAAAGAGACCCAGTACTTC | CASSVGQWVGAKETQYF | TRBJ2-5 | 17 | - | TRBV9 | -
TGTGCCAGCAGCTTAGAGGACACGTACAATGAGCAGTTCTTC | CASSLEDTYNEQFF | TRBJ2-1 | 14 | - | TRBV11-2 | -
TGTGCTAGTGGCTCCCCGCGGCCCTTGGATACGCAGTATTTT | CASGSPRPLDTQYF | TRBJ2-3 | 14 | - | TRBV12-5 | -
TGTGCCAGCAGGCCACGTATCGGGGAGCTGTTTTTT | CASRPRIGELFF | TRBJ2-2 | 12 | - | TRBV12-3/TRBV12-4 | -
TGTGCCAGCAGGAAGGAGGGGCTGACTGAAGCTTTCTTT | CASRKEGLTEAFF | TRBJ1-1 | 13 | - | TRBV2 | -
TGTGCCAGCAGCCAAGATTGGACTAGCGGGGGTGCTGATACGCAGTATTTT | CASSQDWTSGGADTQYF | TRBJ2-3 | 17 | TRBD2 | TRBV4-2 | -
TGTGCCAGCAGCTCAGCAACAGGGGGCTTGAACGAAAAACTGTTTTTT | CASSSATGGLNEKLFF | TRBJ1-4 | 16 | TRBD1 | TRBV7-2 | many
TGTGCCTGGATTCAGCGACTAGCGGGGTTCACAGATACGCAGTATTTT | CAWIQRLAGFTDTQYF | TRBJ2-3 | 16 | TRBD2 | TRBV30 | -
TGTGCCAGCAGCGTATCATCAGGCGTCACCGGGGAGCTGTTTTTT | CASSVSSGVTGELFF | TRBJ2-2 | 15 | - | TRBV9 | -